One and the same sample provided the 24 T cell receptor beta chains below, sequenced in a study of technical replicates of blood from a few donors. TCRdb's copy holds only in-frame clones and misses some; the assay was immunoSEQ multiplex PCR. The repertoire includes approximately 81,000 clones, around 95% of them detected once, and about 0.36% sits in the top ten. The sequenced material came from T cells isolated from PBMCs. The receptors come from a human donor in good health.

This chain connects TRBV10-3 to TRBJ2-1; 11 bases align to TRBD2. The CDR3 length is 14 residues. Germline-derived CDR1 and CDR2 are ENHRY and SYGVKD. Unmatched junction bases numbered 9, after V lost 11 bases and J lost 6 bases. CDR3 region: CAVSGRVGGNEQFF. The CDR3 bases are TGTGCCGTTAGCGGGAGGGTTGGGGGCAATGAGCAGTTCTTC.

This sequence joins TRBV10-3 and TRBJ1-1; 9 nucleotides agree with TRBD1. CDR3 length equals 13 residues. V lost 7 bases to trimming and J lost 6 bases; unmatched junction nucleotides: 6. The germline CDR1 and CDR2 sequences are ENHRY and SYGVKD. DNA for the CDR3: TGTGCCATCAAGAGGGACAGGGCGGCTGAAGCTTTCTTT. Translation gives CAIKRDRAAEAFF.

The table lists this clone with a few counts. The chain carries TRBV19 and TRBJ2-1; TRBD2 matches 11 bases. This CDR3 is built from 14 residues. Trimming removed 6 bases from V and 5 bases from J; junction bases left unmatched: 3. Per germline, CDR1 LNHDA and CDR2 SQIVND (reference sequence). The CDR3 sequence is CASRGLADHNEQFF. DNA for the CDR3: TGTGCCAGTAGGGGACTAGCGGACCACAATGAGCAGTTCTTC.

CDR3 region: CAIRTGGDETQYF. The CDR3 nucleotides read TGTGCCATCAGGACAGGCGGCGATGAGACCCAGTACTTC. The chain joins TRBV10-3 to TRBJ2-5; weak D call: TRBD1 (6 bases). This CDR3 spans 13 amino acids. The germline CDR1 and CDR2 sequences are ENHRY and SYGVKD. V dropped 6 bases and J dropped 5 bases, with 13 bases sitting between them.

The rearrangement joins TRBV4-1 to TRBJ1-1, with TRBD1 matching over 12 bases. Per germline, CDR1 MGHRA and CDR2 YSYEKL. This CDR3 contains 15 residues. The V gene end was trimmed by 2 bases and the J gene end by 6 bases; junction bases not matched to a gene: 4. CDR3 DNA: TGCGCCAGCAGCCAAATAGGGACAGGGGGCTCTGAAGCTTTCTTT. Its protein product is CASSQIGTGGSEAFF.

This chain joins TRBV14 and TRBJ2-7; 9 bases agree with TRBD1. This CDR3 spans 14 amino acids. Germline trimming cut 5 bases from V and 4 bases from J; bases unmatched to any gene: 6. From germline, CDR1 is SGHDN and CDR2 FVKESK. CDR3 nucleotide sequence: TGTGCCAGCAGCTCCGGGACAGGGAAGTACGAGCAGTACTTC. It translates to CASSSGTGKYEQYF.

This rearrangement joins TRBV5-1 to TRBJ1-2, with 9 bases that match TRBD1. V dropped 0 bases and J dropped 6; count of bases not matched to a gene: 3. The CDR3 extends over 14 amino acids. CDR1 is SGHRS, CDR2 YFSETQ, per germline. CDR3 in DNA: TGCGCCAGCAGCTTGGCGGGACAGGGCGATGGCTACACCTTC. Protein product: CASSLAGQGDGYTF.

The chain joins TRBV9 to TRBJ2-1; 9 bases align to TRBD2. In germline, CDR1 is SGDLS, CDR2 YYNGEE. The CDR3 extends over 16 amino acids. V was pared by 4 bases and J by 4 bases, with 9 bases of the junction left unmatched. CDR3 sequence: CASSTNVAGAYNEQFF. CDR3 bases: TGTGCCAGCAGCACTAACGTAGCGGGAGCTTACAATGAGCAGTTCTTC.

The rearrangement uses TRBV9 and TRBJ2-1; 7 bases align to TRBD1. With V trimmed by 4 bases and J by 3 bases, 13 bases remained unmatched. CDR3 size: 17 residues. CDR1 is SGDLS and CDR2 is YYNGEE in the germline V gene. CDR3 protein: CASSSEIRGQIYNEQFF. DNA for the CDR3: TGTGCCAGCAGCTCAGAGATACGGGGACAGATCTACAATGAGCAGTTCTTC.

The rearrangement uses TRBV28 and TRBJ1-2; no clear D gene. CDR1 and CDR2 (germline): MDHEN, SYDVKM. The CDR3 is made up of 14 amino acids. V shed 2 bases and J shed 4 bases, with 11 bases lying between them. The CDR3: CASSLVGRSYGYTF. The CDR3 nucleotides are TGTGCCAGCAGTTTAGTAGGTAGGAGCTATGGCTACACCTTC.

The J gene is TRBJ2-7, the V gene TRBV6-1; tentatively, D is TRBD1 (5 bases). Per the germline V gene, CDR1 is MNHNS and CDR2 is SASEGT. The CDR3 covers 13 residues. V was shortened by 1 base and J by 6 bases, with 10 bases between the two germline ends. CDR3: CASSEGPGPEQYF. The CDR3 region has the DNA TGTGCCAGCAGTGAAGGTCCAGGGCCCGAGCAGTACTTC.

This chain connects TRBV2 to TRBJ2-5; 9 bases agree with TRBD2. Unmatched junction bases numbered 4, after V lost 0 bases and J lost 2 bases. Germline V lookup: CDR1 SNHLY, CDR2 FYNNEI. The length of the CDR3 is 16 residues. CDR3 nucleotide sequence: TGTGCCAGCAGTGAAGCGCTAGCGGGACCTCAAGAGACCCAGTACTTC. It specifies CASSEALAGPQETQYF.

This chain joins TRBV30 and TRBJ1-3; possibly TRBD1 for D (6 bases). V was shortened by 5 bases and J by 0 bases, with 11 bases between the two germline ends. CDR3 length: 14 amino acids. In germline, CDR1 is GTSNPN, CDR2 SVGIG (reference sequence). This CDR3 is CAWGTPYSGNTIYF. The CDR3 region has the DNA TGTGCCTGGGGGACACCTTACTCTGGAAACACCATATATTTT.

The gene calls are TRBV5-4 and TRBJ2-7; 8 nucleotides match TRBD1. The J segment lost 2 bases and the V segment lost 8 bases, leaving 6 bases of the junction unmatched. Germline loops: CDR1 SGHNT, CDR2 YYREEE (reference sequence). The CDR3 covers 13 residues. CDR3 nucleotide sequence: TGTGCCAGAACGACAGGGGCCACCTACGAGCAGTACTTC. Translating gives CARTTGATYEQYF. Full variable domain (outside the CDR3, taken from reference TRBV5-4 and TRBJ2-7): ETGVTQSPTHLIKTRGQQVTLRCSSQSGHNTVSWYQQALGQGPQFIFQYYREEENGRGNFPPRFSGLQFPNYSSELNVNALELDDSALYLCARTTGATYEQYFGPGTRLTVT.

This chain links TRBV6-5 with TRBJ1-2, with D tentatively TRBD1 (5 bases). The V gene's germline CDR1 is MNHEY and CDR2 SVGAGI. V was shortened by 7 bases and J by 6 bases, with 15 bases between the two germline ends. CDR3 length: 13 amino acids. CDR3 bases: TGTGCCAGCACGGGACTTGACTGGGATGGCTACACCTTC. It is translated as CASTGLDWDGYTF.

The DNA of the CDR3 is TGTGCCAGTAGTATAGGCAGGAACACTGAAGCTTTCTTT. Translating gives CASSIGRNTEAFF. The chain links TRBV19 to TRBJ1-1; the D is unclear. Germline CDR1 is LNHDA and CDR2 is SQIVND (reference sequence). V lost 1 base, J lost 1 base, and 4 bases lay in between. This CDR3 region has 13 residues.

Concerning this clone itself: The junction departs from the called germline gene at one end, perhaps through a read error. The chain couples TRBV7-7 to TRBJ2-5, with D tentatively TRBD1 or TRBD2 (5 bases each). The CDR3 consists of 16 residues. Germline lookup yields CDR1 SSHAT and CDR2 FNYEAQ (reference sequence). The CDR3 DNA follows: TGTGCTAGCAGCTTAGGGGTGACTAAGAGTGGGGAGACCCAGTACTTC. It codes for CASSLGVTKSGETQYF.

The chain combines TRBV9 with TRBJ1-2, with D maybe TRBD1 (6 bases). The CDR3 is made up of 15 amino acids. Trimming stripped 3 bases from V and 1 base from J, with 13 bases between. Looked up from germline, CDR1 is SGDLS and CDR2 is YYNGEE. CDR3 coding DNA: TGTGCCAGCAGCGAAGGACAGAAGCTTAACTATGGCTACACCTTC. This sequence encodes CASSEGQKLNYGYTF.

V and J are TRBV11-2 and TRBJ2-1; possibly TRBD2 for D (6 bases). V shed 5 bases and J shed 5 bases, with 16 bases lying between them. This CDR3 has 15 amino acids. From germline, CDR1 is SGHAT and CDR2 FQNNGV. CDR3 region: CASSPDPWGDNEQFF. The CDR3 bases are TGTGCCAGCAGCCCCGACCCATGGGGGGACAATGAGCAGTTCTTC.

V usage is TRBV29-1 and J usage is TRBJ1-4; D uncertain. The V gene lost 5 bases and the J gene lost 0 bases, with 10 bases spanning the gap. Germline loops: CDR1 SQVTM, CDR2 ANQGSEA. The CDR3 consists of 14 residues. CDR3 in DNA: TGCAGCGTTTCCCCCACAGCAACTAATGAAAAACTGTTTTTT. It translates to CSVSPTATNEKLFF.

DNA of the CDR3: TGTGCCAGCAGTTACCCCCCCCAGGGGATGAACACTGAAGCTTTCTTT. Encoded protein: CASSYPPQGMNTEAFF. The chain couples TRBV6-5 to TRBJ1-1; the D gene is possibly TRBD1 (6 bases). Trimming stripped 2 bases from V and 0 bases from J, with 13 bases between. Germline-derived CDR1 and CDR2 are MNHEY and SVGAGI. This CDR3 has 16 amino acids.

This clone has only a few counts. V usage is TRBV6-5 and J usage is TRBJ1-5; D remains ambiguous. The CDR3 is made up of 14 amino acids. V lost 2 bases and J 2 bases, leaving 7 bases between the germline ends. Per the germline V gene, CDR1 is MNHEY and CDR2 is SVGAGI. CDR3 coding DNA: TGTGCCAGCAGTTACAGCGAGGGCAATCAGCCCCAGCATTTT. It encodes CASSYSEGNQPQHF.

The rearrangement links TRBV6-4 to TRBJ2-1; perhaps TRBD1 as D (5 bases). This CDR3 contains 11 residues. Germline V gene lookup returns CDR1 MRHNA and CDR2 SNTAGT. The V end lost 5 bases, the J end lost 6 bases, and 5 bases lay between the germline ends. The CDR3 is CASSQGNEQFF. In DNA, the CDR3 is TGTGCCAGCAGTCAGGGCAATGAGCAGTTCTTC.

The V gene is TRBV19, the J gene TRBJ2-6, with a weak D call TRBD2 (5 bases). Per germline, CDR1 LNHDA and CDR2 SQIVND (reference sequence). Trimming cost V 8 bases and J 2 bases, with 13 bases left between them. CDR3 length equals 15 residues. CDR3 residues: CASGFGKTGANVLTF. The CDR3 DNA follows: TGTGCCAGTGGTTTCGGGAAAACTGGGGCCAACGTCCTGACTTTC.